Shown below are 27 T cell receptor beta chains from a single sample sequenced in a study of response to subunit inactivated influenza vaccine. TCRdb used MiXCR to reprocess the RT-PCR reads, holding one entry per CDR3 protein. The table includes about 520,000 distinct CDR3 sequences, about a tenth detected once. The source material was PBMCs from blood, sampled 45 days after vaccination. The receptors shown here come from a man aged 45-65 years who received an inactivated influenza vaccine.

The CDR3 is CASSPCQGSDEQFF. The CDR3 DNA reads as TGTGCCAGCTCACCGTGCCAGGGGAGCGATGAGCAGTTCTTC. This rearrangement joins TRBV18 to TRBJ2-1; D might be TRBD1 (6 bases). The CDR3 length is 14 residues. Trimming took off 3 bases at V and 8 bases at J, with 14 bases between the two ends. Germline lookup yields CDR1 KGHSH and CDR2 LQKENI.

This clonotype was recorded at least ten times. V is TRBV28 and J is TRBJ1-1; D is unresolved. This CDR3 is 13 amino acids long. In germline, CDR1 is MDHEN, CDR2 SYDVKM. Trimming removed 5 bases at V and 0 bases at J, with 7 bases between. For the CDR3, the DNA is TGTGCCAGCAGTCCAGCGATGAACACTGAAGCTTTCTTT. Translated: CASSPAMNTEAFF.

This clonotype was seen ten or more times. This chain joins TRBV28 and TRBJ2-1; 8 bases align to TRBD2. The CDR3 is 14 amino acids. Germline loops: CDR1 MDHEN, CDR2 SYDVKM. V dropped 7 bases and J dropped 7; count of bases not matched to a gene: 9. Here the CDR3 reads CASTPSGLANEQFF. The CDR3 DNA sequence: TGTGCCAGCACCCCATCAGGACTAGCTAATGAGCAGTTCTTC.

This sequence joins TRBV7-9 and TRBJ2-7, with D tentatively TRBD1 or TRBD2 (5 bases each). Germline V gene sequence: CDR1 SEHNR, CDR2 FQNEAQ (reference sequence). The V end was cut by 5 bases, the J end by 9 bases, with 11 bases between. CDR3 length equals 11 residues. CDR3: CASSPGGLQYF. The CDR3 DNA reads as TGTGCCAGCAGCCCTGGGGGTTTGCAGTACTTC.

The table lists this clonotype with many counts. The chain employs TRBV7-2 and TRBJ2-2; TRBD1 or TRBD2 may be the D gene (7 bases each). V was shortened by 2 bases and J by 5 bases, with 15 bases between the two germline ends. Per the germline V gene, CDR1 is SGHTA and CDR2 is FQGNSA. This CDR3 spans 16 amino acids. The CDR3 coding sequence is TGTGCCAGCAGCTTACGACAGGGAGGGGCGACCGGGGAGCTGTTTTTT. As protein: CASSLRQGGATGELFF.

Of note for this clonotype: Germline and junction disagree at one end, which may indicate a read error. The chain couples TRBV29-1 to TRBJ2-3; D ambiguous. The CDR3 is made up of 14 amino acids. In germline, CDR1 is SQVTM, CDR2 ANQGSEA. The CDR3: CSVRRNGRTDTRYF. The CDR3 bases are TGCAGCGTGCGGCGGAACGGGCGCACAGATACGCGGTATTTT.

This clonotype has only a few counts. The genes are TRBV20-1 and TRBJ2-1; 11 bases map to TRBD2. Germline assignment: CDR1 DFQATT and CDR2 SNEGSKA (reference sequence). The CDR3 length is 19 residues. CDR3 DNA: TGCAGGAAGGGACAGGTTAGGCTAGCGGGAGGCTCGTCCTACAATGAGCAGTTCTTC. Residues: CRKGQVRLAGGSSYNEQFF.

This clonotype was seen many times. The rearrangement links TRBV24-1 to TRBJ1-5, with D tentatively TRBD1 (6 bases). In germline, CDR1 is KGHDR, CDR2 SFDVKD. The CDR3 has 16 residues. The ends were cut back, 4 bases at V and 2 bases at J, with 14 bases in the middle. CDR3 in amino acids: CATSDHRAGGNQPQHF. CDR3 nucleotide sequence: TGTGCCACCAGTGACCACAGGGCCGGGGGCAATCAGCCCCAGCATTTT.

This clonotype has only a few counts. J is TRBJ2-3 and V is TRBV7-3, with 10 bases that match TRBD1. Germline-derived CDR1 and CDR2 are SGHTA and FQGTGA. With V trimmed by 5 bases and J by 5 bases, 7 bases remained unmatched. The CDR3 has 15 residues. CDR3 sequence: CASSKRQGAIDTQYF. CDR3 coding DNA: TGTGCCAGCAGCAAACGACAGGGGGCTATAGATACGCAGTATTTT.

The table lists this clonotype with a few counts. The chain links TRBV5-5 to TRBJ2-2, with 12 positions matching TRBD2. Trimming at V came to 2 bases and at J to 3 bases, leaving 2 bases not matched to a gene. Germline lookup yields CDR1 SGHKS and CDR2 YYEKEE (reference sequence). CDR3 length: 16 amino acids. CDR3 sequence: CASSFRLAGDTGELFF. In DNA, the CDR3 is TGTGCCAGCAGCTTCCGACTAGCGGGGGACACCGGGGAGCTGTTTTTT.

The table lists this clonotype with many counts. The J gene is TRBJ1-5, the V gene TRBV20-1, with 7 bases that match TRBD1. This CDR3 is 15 amino acids long. The ends lost 4 bases at V and 5 bases at J; junction bases unmatched: 11. CDR1 is DFQATT and CDR2 is SNEGSKA in the germline V gene (reference sequence). The CDR3 DNA reads as TGCAGTGCTATCCCCAGAGACAGGGTTCATCAGCCCCAGCATTTT. Protein product: CSAIPRDRVHQPQHF.

This chain connects TRBV29-1 to TRBJ2-5, with 8 bases fitting TRBD2. V lost 5 bases to trimming and J lost 5 bases; unmatched junction nucleotides: 13. This CDR3 is built from 15 residues. Germline-derived CDR1 and CDR2 are SQVTM and ANQGSEA. Here the CDR3 reads CSVSSGTGYEETQYF. The CDR3 coding sequence is TGCAGCGTTAGTAGCGGGACGGGCTACGAGGAGACCCAGTACTTC.

This chain connects TRBV29-1 to TRBJ2-7; the D gene could be TRBD1 or TRBD2 (5 bases each). Trimming shortened V by 6 bases and J by 0 bases, and 15 bases separated the two germline ends. Per the germline V gene, CDR1 is SQVTM and CDR2 is ANQGSEA. The CDR3 runs 14 residues. For the CDR3, the DNA is TGCAGCGTGGACCGGGACGGACGCTCCTACGAGCAGTACTTC. The encoded protein is CSVDRDGRSYEQYF.

This clonotype was picked up a small number of times. This chain connects TRBV14 to TRBJ1-1; weak D call: TRBD1 (6 bases). CDR1 is SGHDN and CDR2 is FVKESK in the germline V gene. V gave up 4 bases and J gave up 1 base, with 10 bases separating them. The CDR3 runs 14 residues. The CDR3 protein is CASSRETGNTEAFF. CDR3 nucleotide sequence: TGTGCCAGCAGCCGGGAGACAGGGAACACTGAAGCTTTCTTT.

A few counts support this clonotype. This chain links TRBV30 with TRBJ1-4; no firm D call. CDR1 is GTSNPN and CDR2 is SVGIG in the germline V gene (reference sequence). The CDR3 is 13 amino acids. Trimming stripped 5 bases from V and 5 bases from J, with 12 bases between. The CDR3 region is CAWGRQLNEKLFF. CDR3 bases: TGTGCCTGGGGGAGGCAGCTAAATGAAAAACTGTTTTTT.

The rearrangement uses TRBV2 and TRBJ2-6; the D is unclear. The CDR3 length is 16 residues. Trimming left V 3 bases short and J 2 bases short, with 11 bases between. The germline CDR1 and CDR2 sequences are SNHLY and FYNNEI. This chain's CDR3 is CASSETGSAGANVLTF. The CDR3 nucleotides read TGTGCCAGCAGTGAGACCGGCTCGGCTGGGGCCAACGTCCTGACTTTC.

This clonotype has more than one count but fewer than ten. The chain combines TRBV12-3 or TRBV12-4 with TRBJ2-7, with a weak D call TRBD2 (7 bases). The CDR3 runs to 15 residues. Deletions cut 6 bases from V and 7 bases from J, with 22 bases between. Written as DNA, the CDR3 is TGTGCCAGCAGCGCAGGAAAGGAAAGGGGGGGTGAGCAGTACTTC. Protein sequence: CASSAGKERGGEQYF.

This sequence joins TRBV6-2 or TRBV6-3 and TRBJ1-5; D possibly corresponds to TRBD1 (6 bases). Germline lookup yields CDR1 MNHEY and CDR2 SVGEGT. The CDR3 is 13 amino acids. V lost 10 bases, J lost 3 bases, and 13 bases lay in between. The CDR3 sequence: CATSDSFNQPQHF. DNA of the CDR3: TGTGCCACCTCGGACAGCTTCAATCAGCCCCAGCATTTT.

The chain couples TRBV5-3 to TRBJ2-2; 7 bases line up with TRBD1. TRBV5-3 is assigned to the ORF class and has an uncertain function. The CDR3 extends over 15 amino acids. J was trimmed by 2 bases and V by 4 bases; bases with no gene match: 5. The CDR3: CARSATGDNTGELFF. CDR3 nucleotides: TGTGCCAGAAGCGCAACAGGGGACAACACCGGGGAGCTGTTTTTT.

This clonotype was recorded a few times. The CDR3 bases are TGTGCCAGCAGTCCGGTAGCGGGAGGTTACGAGCAGTACTTC. Its translation is CASSPVAGGYEQYF. This chain connects TRBV6-1 to TRBJ2-7; TRBD2 aligns across 10 bases. J was trimmed by 4 bases and V by 5 bases; bases with no gene match: 5. This CDR3 is built from 14 residues. Germline-derived CDR1 and CDR2 are MNHNS and SASEGT.

Only a few counts were recorded for this clonotype. The chain combines TRBV5-1 with TRBJ2-1; D gene uncertain. Germline CDR1 is SGHRS and CDR2 is YFSETQ. V dropped 0 bases and J dropped 2 bases, with 9 bases sitting between them. The CDR3 is 15 amino acids. The CDR3 protein is CASSLGVGPYNEQFF. The CDR3 bases are TGCGCCAGCAGCTTGGGGGTAGGTCCCTACAATGAGCAGTTCTTC.

This clonotype was picked up many times. The J gene is TRBJ1-5, the V gene TRBV20-1; the match to TRBD1 covers 7 bases. Trimming at V came to 6 bases and at J to 7 bases, leaving 9 bases not matched to a gene. The CDR3 covers 13 residues. Germline values: CDR1 DFQATT, CDR2 SNEGSKA (reference sequence). The CDR3, as DNA: TGCAGTGCCACAACAGGGGTCCGGCAGCCCCAGCATTTT. Protein product: CSATTGVRQPQHF.

This clonotype was seen a few times. For the CDR3, the DNA is TGTGCCAGCAGTTATCGGAGCCCTTCCTATAATTCACCCCTCCACTTT. Protein: CASSYRSPSYNSPLHF. This sequence joins TRBV6-2 or TRBV6-3 and TRBJ1-6; D remains ambiguous. The CDR3 runs 16 residues. CDR1 MNHEY and CDR2 SVGEGT come from the germline V gene. V dropped 3 bases and J dropped 1 base, with 10 bases sitting between them.

This clonotype was seen only a few times. The chain recombines TRBV10-3 with TRBJ1-4; D is undetermined. Trimming cost V 10 bases and J 0 bases, with 15 bases left between them. CDR1 is ENHRY, CDR2 SYGVKD, per germline. CDR3 length: 15 residues. CDR3 protein: CATGNNGATNEKLFF. The CDR3 DNA follows: TGTGCCACTGGCAACAATGGGGCAACTAATGAAAAACTGTTTTTT.

The sample holds many counts of this clonotype. This chain uses TRBV5-5 with TRBJ2-2; 8 bases are a match to TRBD2. The junction had 3 bases not matched to a gene; V was cut back by 5 bases and J by 6 bases. Germline values: CDR1 SGHKS, CDR2 YYEKEE (reference sequence). This CDR3 is built from 13 residues. CDR3 sequence reads: CASRSLAAGELFF. As DNA, the CDR3 is TGTGCCAGCAGATCACTAGCGGCCGGGGAGCTGTTTTTT.

This clonotype was seen many times. J is TRBJ1-1 and V is TRBV12-3 or TRBV12-4; no definite D call. This CDR3 has 14 residues. Trimming took off 3 bases at V and 1 base at J, with 9 bases between the two ends. Here the CDR3 reads CASSFGAGNTEAFF. Written as DNA, the CDR3 is TGTGCCAGCAGTTTTGGAGCAGGGAACACTGAAGCTTTCTTT.

This CDR3 is CASGLAGEDEQFF. Written as DNA, the CDR3 is TGTGCCAGCGGACTAGCGGGAGAAGATGAGCAGTTCTTC. The chain couples TRBV27 to TRBJ2-1, with 13 bases aligning to TRBD2. The V gene's germline CDR1 is MNHEY and CDR2 SMNVEV (reference sequence). This CDR3 spans 13 amino acids. V lost 8 bases to trimming and J lost 8 bases; unmatched junction nucleotides: 3.